This passage covers 2 T cell receptor beta chains from one sample sequenced in a study of Ad26.COV2.S vaccination and SARS-CoV-2 variants. Sequencing was performed with immunoSEQ multiplex PCR; in TCRdb, only in-frame clones are kept and a portion is missing. The data show roughly 180,000 clones, about 83% seen once. The sequencing used peripheral blood, collected after recovery from COVID-19. The receptors were gathered from a human donor who had recovered from COVID-19.

The chain uses TRBV19 and TRBJ2-7; D perhaps matches TRBD2 (7 bases). The V end was cut by 6 bases, the J end by 3 bases, with 21 bases between. In germline, CDR1 is LNHDA, CDR2 SQIVND (reference sequence). CDR3 length: 16 amino acids. The CDR3 spells CASSPAGAGDYYEQYF. The DNA for the CDR3 is TGTGCCAGTAGCCCCGCGGGGGCGGGGGACTACTACGAGCAGTACTTC. Combining the CDR3 with reference TRBV19 and TRBJ2-7 gives the whole variable domain DGGITQSPKYLFRKEGQNVTLSCEQNLNHDAMYWYRQDPGQGLRLIYYSQIVNDFQKGDIAEGYSVSREKKESFPLTVTSAQKNPTAFYLCASSPAGAGDYYEQYFGPGTRLTVT.

The chain employs TRBV27 and TRBJ1-1, with 7 bases matching TRBD1. The CDR3 contains 14 residues. With 3 bases clipped from V and 1 base from J, the junction kept 2 bases outside the gene matches. Germline values: CDR1 MNHEY, CDR2 SMNVEV (reference sequence). The CDR3 here is CASSFSGGNTEAFF. CDR3 in DNA: TGTGCCAGCAGTTTTTCAGGGGGGAACACTGAAGCTTTCTTT.